Shown below are 16 T cell receptor beta chains from a single sample sequenced in a study of early T cells in non-severe SARS-CoV-2 infection (dated by TCRdb to about 2021). Library preparation was by 5' RACE. The run used a NextSeq 500. Starting from the raw public reads, TCRdb applied fastp trimming at Q25, assembled clones with MiXCR and retained in-frame beta chains. All rows with the same CDR3 protein become a single entry with the most common DNA and genes. In all, the sample holds more than 50,000 distinct CDR3 sequences, and over 10% of those were seen once. The ten most abundant clones make up 4.5% to 6% of the sample. What was sequenced was whole blood. The receptors stem from an adult who was a healthcare worker with PCR-confirmed SARS-CoV-2 infection or an uninfected control (not recorded which).

The genes are TRBV11-2 and TRBJ1-1; the D is unclear. Germline V gene lookup returns CDR1 SGHAT and CDR2 FQNNGV. This CDR3 is built from 12 residues. Trimming took off 0 bases at V and 6 bases at J, with 5 bases between the two ends. Written as DNA, the CDR3 is TGTGCCAGCAGCTTAGATCTGGCTGAAGCTTTCTTT. This codes for CASSLDLAEAFF.

This clonotype turned up a few times. The chain recombines TRBV13 with TRBJ2-7; perhaps D is TRBD1 or TRBD2 (5 bases each). CDR3 size: 15 residues. Germline-derived CDR1 and CDR2 are PRHDT and FYEKMQ (reference sequence). Between the trimmed V and J ends, which lost 0 bases and 5 bases, there was a span of 14 bases. CDR3 sequence reads: CASSLGRRRDHEQYF. For the CDR3, the DNA is TGTGCCAGCAGCTTAGGCCGTCGCAGGGACCACGAGCAGTACTTC.

This clonotype has just a few counts. The chain links TRBV18 to TRBJ2-1; 7 bases map to TRBD1. Per germline, CDR1 KGHSH and CDR2 LQKENI. The CDR3 is made up of 16 amino acids. Trimming removed 4 bases from V and 3 bases from J; junction bases left unmatched: 9. CDR3: CASSLIPRDSYNEQFF. In DNA, the CDR3 is TGTGCCAGCTCACTCATACCCCGGGACAGCTACAATGAGCAGTTCTTC.

This clonotype was seen ten or more times. V is TRBV20-1 and J is TRBJ1-3; D gene uncertain. V was pared by 0 bases and J by 2 bases, with 8 bases between. Germline-derived CDR1 and CDR2 are DFQATT and SNEGSKA (reference sequence). CDR3 length equals 14 residues. The CDR3 region has the DNA TGCAGTGCTAGAGATCCGGGTCCTGGAAACACCATATATTTT. Translated: CSARDPGPGNTIYF.

This chain links TRBV6-5 with TRBJ2-1; perhaps TRBD1 as D (6 bases). V was shortened by 6 bases and J by 3 bases, with 24 bases between the two germline ends. The CDR3 length is 18 residues. The germline V gene has CDR1 MNHEY and CDR2 SVGAGI. For the CDR3, the DNA is TGTGCCAGCAGCGGCAGTTCACAGGGTATTGGGTTCTACAATGAGCAGTTCTTC. Translating gives CASSGSSQGIGFYNEQFF.

This clonotype was counted many times. The V and J genes are TRBV28 and TRBJ1-2, with 8 bases fitting TRBD1. CDR3 length equals 14 residues. Unmatched junction bases numbered 7, after V lost 3 bases and J lost 7 bases. Germline loops: CDR1 MDHEN, CDR2 SYDVKM. The CDR3 spells CASSFTSGGSGYTF. The CDR3 DNA sequence: TGTGCCAGCAGTTTCACCTCAGGGGGCTCTGGCTACACCTTC.

This clonotype came up a few times. The genes are TRBV11-2 and TRBJ2-2; tentatively, D is TRBD1 (6 bases). The ends were cut back, 4 bases at V and 1 base at J, with 16 bases in the middle. In germline, CDR1 is SGHAT, CDR2 FQNNGV. This CDR3 is 17 amino acids long. CDR3 residues: CASSYNPDRRNTGELFF. The CDR3 nucleotides read TGTGCCAGCAGCTACAACCCCGACAGGAGGAACACCGGGGAGCTGTTTTTT.

This CDR3 reads CASSLGLPTSSETQYF. CDR3 nucleotide sequence: TGTGCCAGCAGCTTAGGTCTCCCGACTAGTTCAGAGACCCAGTACTTC. The chain recombines TRBV7-8 with TRBJ2-5; maybe TRBD2 (6 bases). CDR1 SGHVS and CDR2 FQNEAQ come from the germline V gene. V gave up 1 base and J gave up 4 bases, with 16 bases separating them. CDR3 length: 16 amino acids.

A few counts support this clonotype. The CDR3 sequence: CASSEWEDNTGELFF. The DNA of the CDR3 is TGTGCCAGCAGTGAATGGGAGGATAACACCGGGGAGCTGTTTTTT. This sequence joins TRBV6-4 and TRBJ2-2; D is possibly TRBD2 (6 bases). The CDR3 contains 15 residues. The ends were cut back, 3 bases at V and 2 bases at J, with 10 bases in the middle. Germline assignment: CDR1 MRHNA and CDR2 SNTAGT.

This clonotype was recorded many times. The rearrangement joins TRBV11-2 to TRBJ2-7; D may be TRBD1 or TRBD2 (5 bases each). The CDR3 sequence is 14 residues long. In germline, CDR1 is SGHAT, CDR2 FQNNGV. Trimming removed 5 bases at V and 4 bases at J, with 15 bases between. The CDR3 spells CASSRGLTGYEQYF. The CDR3 coding sequence is TGTGCCAGCAGCCGGGGCCTTACCGGGTACGAGCAGTACTTC.

This clonotype turned up a few times. The J gene is TRBJ2-1, the V gene TRBV2; D gene uncertain. This CDR3 spans 13 amino acids. V was shortened by 3 bases and J by 4 bases, with 7 bases between the two germline ends. CDR1 is SNHLY and CDR2 is FYNNEI in the germline V gene. Here the CDR3 DNA reads TGTGCCAGCAGTGATCTAGGTTACAATGAGCAGTTCTTC. It encodes CASSDLGYNEQFF. Full variable domain (rest looked up from reference TRBV2 and TRBJ2-1): EPEVTQTPSHQVTQMGQEVILRCVPISNHLYFYWYRQILGQKVEFLVSFYNNEISEKSEIFDDQFSVERPDGSNFTLKIRSTKLEDSAMYFCASSDLGYNEQFFGPGTRLTVL.

This clonotype was recorded a few times. The J gene is TRBJ1-6, the V gene TRBV7-2, with 7 bases fitting TRBD1. J was trimmed by 8 bases and V by 5 bases; bases with no gene match: 12. This CDR3 contains 16 residues. Germline CDR1 reads SGHTA; CDR2 reads FQGNSA. Written as DNA, the CDR3 is TGTGCCAGCAGCCACAGGGGACCTATGAACGATTCACCCCTCCACTTT. Translating gives CASSHRGPMNDSPLHF.

This chain connects TRBV11-2 to TRBJ1-1, with a possible D match to TRBD1 (5 bases). Trimming left V 10 bases short and J 12 bases short, with 15 bases between. This CDR3 is built from 10 residues. Germline-derived CDR1 and CDR2 are SGHAT and FQNNGV. CDR3 loop: CANRDPLTFF. DNA of the CDR3: TGTGCCAACCGGGACCCCTTAACTTTCTTT.

The chain recombines TRBV20-1 with TRBJ1-1; D unclear. The V and J ends lost 3 bases and 0 bases respectively, with 8 bases between them. CDR1 DFQATT and CDR2 SNEGSKA come from the germline V gene (reference sequence). The length of the CDR3 is 13 residues. CDR3 in amino acids: CSASGQLNTEAFF. CDR3 DNA sequence: TGCAGTGCTAGTGGGCAGTTGAACACTGAAGCTTTCTTT.

The chain carries TRBV12-3 or TRBV12-4 and TRBJ2-1; the match to TRBD1 covers 9 bases. This CDR3 is built from 13 residues. V lost 5 bases to trimming and J lost 12 bases; unmatched junction nucleotides: 8. CDR3 DNA: TGTGCCAGCAGTAGGGACAGGGTAGCGGGGCAGTTCTTC. It codes for CASSRDRVAGQFF.

J is TRBJ1-5 and V is TRBV10-3; TRBD1 might be the D (6 bases). Germline V CDR1 and CDR2: ENHRY, SYGVKD. CDR3 length: 14 amino acids. V dropped 10 bases and J dropped 1 base, with 14 bases sitting between them. CDR3 DNA: TGTGCCACCCAGGGGCTGGGGAGCAATCAGCCCCAGCATTTT. Encoded protein: CATQGLGSNQPQHF.